One sample yielded the 20 T cell receptor beta chains listed below, sequenced in a study of T-cell reconstitution after alpha-beta-depleted transplantation in children. Unique molecular identifiers featured in how the TCRbeta library was prepared. TCRdb called the PCR reads again in MiXCR, with one record for every CDR3 protein. Among 360,000 or so distinct CDR3 sequences listed, around 20% were seen once. Material: PBMCs from the stem cell graft donor, obtained from the stem cell graft. The origin of the receptors is a human donor who donated a stem cell graft to a child with acute myeloid leukemia.

The chain joins TRBV20-1 to TRBJ2-3; 9 bases match TRBD2. CDR1 and CDR2 from the germline V gene are DFQATT and SNEGSKA (reference sequence). This CDR3 region has 14 residues. J gave up 0 bases and V 6 bases, and 4 bases lay outside the gene matches. The CDR3 region is CSALAGASTDTQYF. The CDR3 DNA reads as TGCAGTGCCTTAGCGGGGGCTAGCACAGATACGCAGTATTTT.

This chain links TRBV20-1 with TRBJ1-6; TRBD1 matches at 9 bases. The CDR3 sequence is 14 residues long. In germline, CDR1 is DFQATT, CDR2 SNEGSKA (reference sequence). V was clipped by 1 base and J by 7 bases; unmatched bases: 2. CDR3 bases: TGCAGTGCTAGAGGGACAGGGGAAAATTCACCCCTCCACTTT. Protein: CSARGTGENSPLHF.

This chain joins TRBV4-1 and TRBJ2-2; TRBD2 matches at 7 bases. The CDR3 runs 17 residues. Germline lookup yields CDR1 MGHRA and CDR2 YSYEKL. Trimming cost V 0 bases and J 2 bases; bases outside gene matches: 6. The CDR3 nucleotides read TGCGCCAGCAGCCAAGATATGTCTAGCGGAAACACCGGGGAGCTGTTTTTT. This sequence encodes CASSQDMSSGNTGELFF.

The chain has TRBV20-1 and TRBJ2-7; 10 bases agree with TRBD2. The CDR3 runs to 15 residues. Looked up from germline, CDR1 is DFQATT and CDR2 is SNEGSKA (reference sequence). J gave up 3 bases and V 5 bases, and 10 bases lay outside the gene matches. The CDR3 sequence: CSAPPLLAGDYEQYF. DNA of the CDR3: TGCAGTGCTCCCCCTTTGCTAGCGGGAGACTACGAGCAGTACTTC.

The V gene is TRBV3-1, the J gene TRBJ2-7; D tentatively fits TRBD1 or TRBD2 (5 bases each). The ends were cut back, 4 bases at V and 2 bases at J, with 18 bases in the middle. Germline V gene lookup returns CDR1 LGHDT and CDR2 YNNKEL (reference sequence). This CDR3 spans 16 amino acids. The CDR3 nucleotides are TGTGCCAGCAGCCTTGCCGGGACCGCCTTCACCTACGAGCAGTACTTC. It codes for CASSLAGTAFTYEQYF.

The chain recombines TRBV10-3 with TRBJ2-3; 11 positions agree with TRBD2. V lost 4 bases, J lost 6 bases, and 18 bases stayed unmatched. The CDR3 consists of 19 residues. The germline V gene has CDR1 ENHRY and CDR2 SYGVKD. The CDR3 bases are TGTGCCATCAGTGCAAATAGCGGGAGGGCCTCACACAAAGGGGATACGCAGTATTTT. Residues: CAISANSGRASHKGDTQYF.

V gene TRBV9 combines with J gene TRBJ2-2, with a tentative D call TRBD2 (6 bases). Germline-derived CDR1 and CDR2 are SGDLS and YYNGEE. CDR3 length: 17 residues. Trimming pared 2 bases from V and 1 base from J, leaving 15 bases between. CDR3 nucleotide sequence: TGTGCCAGCAGCGTGTCCCGGGACTGGCTGAACACCGGGGAGCTGTTTTTT. As protein: CASSVSRDWLNTGELFF.

This clonotype came up a few times. The chain links TRBV9 to TRBJ2-2, with 7 bases matching TRBD1. After removal of 8 bases from V and 4 bases from J, the junction contained 5 bases not matched to a gene. Germline values: CDR1 SGDLS, CDR2 YYNGEE. This CDR3 is 13 amino acids long. The CDR3 spells CASRQGSTGELFF. CDR3 bases: TGTGCCAGTCGACAGGGCAGCACCGGGGAGCTGTTTTTT.

This rearrangement joins TRBV24-1 to TRBJ2-1; 8 nucleotides match TRBD1. The CDR3 is made up of 16 amino acids. The trim removed 3 bases at V and 7 bases at J, leaving 10 bases unmatched. Germline-derived CDR1 and CDR2 are KGHDR and SFDVKD. CDR3 in DNA: TGTGCCACCAGTGATCCCCGGGACAGGCACGGGAATGAGCAGTTCTTC. It translates to CATSDPRDRHGNEQFF.

This chain joins TRBV24-1 and TRBJ2-1; D may be TRBD2 (6 bases). The germline CDR1 and CDR2 sequences are KGHDR and SFDVKD. The CDR3 runs 14 residues. V lost 0 bases to trimming and J lost 7 bases, with 9 bases between them. CDR3 loop: CATSDLNRGNEQFF. DNA for the CDR3: TGTGCCACCAGTGATTTGAACCGGGGGAATGAGCAGTTCTTC.

The chain employs TRBV28 and TRBJ2-7; D not certain. Germline CDR1 is MDHEN and CDR2 is SYDVKM. The CDR3 spans 13 residues. Trimming cost V 6 bases and J 3 bases, with 12 bases left between them. The CDR3 nucleotides are TGTGCCAGCAGGGGGATAGGGCGCTACGAGCAGTACTTC. This translates into CASRGIGRYEQYF.

This clonotype showed up just a few times. The chain has TRBV12-3 or TRBV12-4 and TRBJ2-7, with TRBD1 matching 7 bases. V trimming: 5 bases; J trimming: 4 bases; junction bases outside the gene matches: 8. CDR3 size: 14 residues. CDR3 residues: CASSPTSQGYEQYF. DNA of the CDR3: TGTGCCAGCAGTCCAACATCACAGGGGTACGAGCAGTACTTC.

This clonotype was seen many times. The V gene is TRBV12-3 or TRBV12-4, the J gene TRBJ2-1; the D is unclear. V was cut by 0 bases and J by 8 bases, with 5 bases left in between. The CDR3 extends over 12 amino acids. This CDR3 is CASSLARHEQFF. Here the CDR3 DNA reads TGTGCCAGCAGTTTAGCGCGGCATGAGCAGTTCTTC.

The table lists this clonotype with a few counts. The chain carries TRBV13 and TRBJ2-7; 9 nucleotides agree with TRBD2. V lost 5 bases to trimming and J lost 3 bases; unmatched junction nucleotides: 5. Germline V gene sequence: CDR1 PRHDT, CDR2 FYEKMQ (reference sequence). The CDR3 is 14 residues long. The CDR3 here is CASSPSGRNYEQYF. The CDR3 nucleotides are TGTGCCAGCAGCCCAAGCGGGAGGAACTACGAGCAGTACTTC.

The sample holds a few counts of this clonotype. A much larger clone differs by one base, so this may be a read error. The chain has TRBV12-3 or TRBV12-4 and TRBJ2-5; D remains ambiguous. Trimming shortened V by 3 bases and J by 5 bases, and 4 bases separated the two germline ends. The CDR3 has 11 amino acids. The CDR3 coding sequence is TGTGCCAGCAGTTTTTTTGAGACCCAGTACTTC. It yields the protein CASSFFETQYF.

The sample holds many counts of this clonotype. The rearrangement uses TRBV25-1 and TRBJ2-3, with TRBD2 matching over 9 bases. Germline assignment: CDR1 MGHDK and CDR2 SYGVNS. V dropped 6 bases and J dropped 0; count of bases not matched to a gene: 4. The CDR3 extends over 15 amino acids. CDR3 bases: TGTGCCAGCAGCCTTAGCGGGAGCAGCACAGATACGCAGTATTTT. It yields the protein CASSLSGSSTDTQYF.

This clonotype was detected only once. The chain carries TRBV28 and TRBJ1-1, with TRBD1 identical over 7 bases. The CDR3 loop spans 14 amino acids. V shed 2 bases, J shed 5 bases, and the junction held 5 bases outside the gene matches. Germline V CDR1 and CDR2: MDHEN, SYDVKM. The CDR3 is CASSLEGARTEAFF. The CDR3 bases are TGTGCCAGCAGTTTAGAGGGGGCGCGGACTGAAGCTTTCTTT.

CDR3 protein: CATFTGTGVPSSYNEQFF. CDR3 DNA sequence: TGTGCCACCTTCACCGGGACAGGGGTTCCAAGCTCCTACAATGAGCAGTTCTTC. The chain uses TRBV15 and TRBJ2-1; 10 bases align to TRBD1. With V trimmed by 8 bases and J by 0 bases, 13 bases remained unmatched. Germline V gene lookup returns CDR1 LNHNV and CDR2 YYDKDF (reference sequence). CDR3 size: 18 residues. Together with reference TRBV15 and TRBJ2-1, the CDR3 gives the full variable domain: DAMVIQNPRYQVTQFGKPVTLSCSQTLNHNVMYWYQQKSSQAPKLLFHYYDKDFNNEADTPDNFQSRRPNTSFCFLDIRSPGLGDTAMYLCATFTGTGVPSSYNEQFFGPGTRLTVL.

DNA of the CDR3: TGTGCCAGCAGTCTCAACGGACAGGGGGGCCACTACGAGCAGTACTTC. This codes for CASSLNGQGGHYEQYF. The chain joins TRBV28 to TRBJ2-7; 10 bases are shared with TRBD1. The CDR3 has 16 residues. The germline CDR1 and CDR2 sequences are MDHEN and SYDVKM. The trim removed 5 bases at V and 3 bases at J, leaving 10 bases unmatched. Looking up the rest from reference TRBV28 and TRBJ2-7 gives the full variable domain: DVKVTQSSRYLVKRTGEKVFLECVQDMDHENMFWYRQDPGLGLRLIYFSYDVKMKEKGDIPEGYSVSREKKERFSLILESASTNQTSMYLCASSLNGQGGHYEQYFGPGTRLTVT.

This clonotype occurred a few times. V and J are TRBV2 and TRBJ2-7; D remains unclear. The CDR3 runs 13 residues. Trimming shortened V by 1 base and J by 7 bases, and 11 bases separated the two germline ends. Germline-derived CDR1 and CDR2 are SNHLY and FYNNEI. The CDR3 loop reads CASSEGVGQEQYF. For the CDR3, the DNA is TGTGCCAGCAGTGAAGGAGTCGGGCAGGAGCAGTACTTC. The whole variable domain, filled in from reference TRBV2 and TRBJ2-7, reads EPEVTQTPSHQVTQMGQEVILRCVPISNHLYFYWYRQILGQKVEFLVSFYNNEISEKSEIFDDQFSVERPDGSNFTLKIRSTKLEDSAMYFCASSEGVGQEQYFGPGTRLTVT.